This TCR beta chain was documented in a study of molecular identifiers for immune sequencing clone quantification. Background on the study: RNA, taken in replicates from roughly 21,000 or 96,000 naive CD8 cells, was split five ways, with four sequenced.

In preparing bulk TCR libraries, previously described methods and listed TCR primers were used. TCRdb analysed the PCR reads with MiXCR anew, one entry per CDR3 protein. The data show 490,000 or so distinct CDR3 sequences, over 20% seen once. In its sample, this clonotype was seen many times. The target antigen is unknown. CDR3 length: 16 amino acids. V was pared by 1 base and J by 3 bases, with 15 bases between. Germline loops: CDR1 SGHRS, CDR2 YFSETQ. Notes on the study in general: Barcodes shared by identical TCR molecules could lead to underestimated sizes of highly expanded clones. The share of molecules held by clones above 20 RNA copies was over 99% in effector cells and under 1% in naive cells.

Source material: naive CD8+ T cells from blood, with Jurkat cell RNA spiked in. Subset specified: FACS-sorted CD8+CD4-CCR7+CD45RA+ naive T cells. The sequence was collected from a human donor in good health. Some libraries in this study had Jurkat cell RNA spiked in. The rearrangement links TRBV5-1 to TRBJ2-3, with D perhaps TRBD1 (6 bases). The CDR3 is CASSLTGSELTDTQYF. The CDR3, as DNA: TGCGCCAGCAGCTTGACAGGGAGTGAGTTGACAGATACGCAGTATTTT.